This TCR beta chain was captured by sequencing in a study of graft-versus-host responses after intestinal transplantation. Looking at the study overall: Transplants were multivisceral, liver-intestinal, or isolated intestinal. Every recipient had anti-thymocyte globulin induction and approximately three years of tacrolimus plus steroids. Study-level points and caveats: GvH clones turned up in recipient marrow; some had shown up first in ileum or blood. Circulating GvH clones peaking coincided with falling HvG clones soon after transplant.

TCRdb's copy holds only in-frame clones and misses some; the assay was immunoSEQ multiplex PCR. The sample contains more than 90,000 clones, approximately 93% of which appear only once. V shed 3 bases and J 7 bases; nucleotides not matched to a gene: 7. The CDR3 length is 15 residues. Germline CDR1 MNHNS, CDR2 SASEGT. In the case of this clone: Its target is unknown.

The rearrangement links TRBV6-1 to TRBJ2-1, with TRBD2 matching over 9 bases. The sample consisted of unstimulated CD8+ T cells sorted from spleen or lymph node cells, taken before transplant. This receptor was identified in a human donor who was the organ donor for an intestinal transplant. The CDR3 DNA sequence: TGTGCCAGCAGTGATTTGGCGGGAGGGGGAAATGAGCAGTTCTTC. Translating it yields CASSDLAGGGNEQFF.